The next 32 T cell receptor beta chains were all read from a single sample in a study of blood T cell repertoires in COVID-19. Assay used: immunoSEQ multiplex PCR; TCRdb lists only in-frame clones, some missing. Of under 350,000 clones in the sample, roughly nine tenths are singletons; the top ten hold 3.5% to 4%. Material: peripheral blood. These receptors were obtained from a man younger than 35 with active or convalescent COVID-19.

The chain employs TRBV28 and TRBJ1-5; D is ambiguous. Germline CDR1 is MDHEN and CDR2 is SYDVKM. The CDR3 has 15 amino acids. Deletions cut 5 bases from V and 7 bases from J, with 18 bases between. The CDR3 DNA reads TGTGCCAGCAGTCTAAGCCCTTACGGGAGCCAGCCCCAGCATTTT. Amino acids: CASSLSPYGSQPQHF.

The CDR3 coding sequence is TGTGCCAGCAGAATAGGTCAGGGGGGTTATCAGCCCCAGCATTTT. Translation: CASRIGQGGYQPQHF. The gene calls are TRBV2 and TRBJ1-5, with 7 positions matching TRBD1. CDR1 is SNHLY and CDR2 is FYNNEI in the germline V gene. The CDR3 spans 15 residues. J was trimmed by 5 bases and V by 6 bases; bases with no gene match: 10.

This clone was seen only once. The J gene is TRBJ2-3, the V gene TRBV27; no clear D gene. The CDR3 has 17 amino acids. Germline-derived CDR1 and CDR2 are MNHEY and SMNVEV (reference sequence). Trimming pared 0 bases from V and 0 bases from J, leaving 13 bases between. CDR3 coding DNA: TGTGCCAGCAGTTTATCCAACACAGCTACCAGCACAGATACGCAGTATTTT. This translates into CASSLSNTATSTDTQYF.

The chain recombines TRBV11-3 with TRBJ2-7; D remains ambiguous. Germline CDR1 reads SGHNT; CDR2 reads YENEEA. The CDR3 is made up of 14 amino acids. Between the trimmed V and J ends, which lost 1 base and 3 bases, there was a span of 10 bases. CDR3 DNA sequence: TGTGCCAGCAGCTTAGGGGCCGCCAACTACGAGCAGTACTTC. Amino acid sequence: CASSLGAANYEQYF.

The V and J genes are TRBV15 and TRBJ2-1; possible D gene TRBD2, 6 bases. V was clipped by 1 base and J by 4 bases, with 11 bases between them. The CDR3 is made up of 15 amino acids. The germline gives CDR1 LNHNV, CDR2 YYDKDF (reference sequence). CDR3 in DNA: TGTGCCACCAGCAGAGTCGATAGCGGATACAATGAGCAGTTCTTC. Translation: CATSRVDSGYNEQFF.

This chain connects TRBV9 to TRBJ1-1; D ambiguous. CDR3 length equals 13 residues. Germline CDR1 is SGDLS and CDR2 is YYNGEE. Trimming took off 1 base at V and 3 bases at J, with 7 bases between the two ends. CDR3 sequence reads: CASSVNPDTEAFF. The CDR3 bases are TGTGCCAGCAGCGTAAATCCGGACACTGAAGCTTTCTTT. The full variable domain, with the rest looked up from reference TRBV9 and TRBJ1-1, is DSGVTQTPKHLITATGQRVTLRCSPRSGDLSVYWYQQSLDQGLQFLIQYYNGEERAKGNILERFSAQQFPDLHSELNLSSLELGDSALYFCASSVNPDTEAFFGQGTRLTVV.

This clone was counted a few times. The rearrangement uses TRBV4-1 and TRBJ2-7; 8 nucleotides agree with TRBD1. The length of the CDR3 is 14 residues. The ends lost 4 bases at V and 3 bases at J; junction bases unmatched: 5. Per germline, CDR1 MGHRA and CDR2 YSYEKL. Here the CDR3 DNA reads TGCGCCAGCAGCCGAGCCGGGACAGGCTACGAGCAGTACTTC. This codes for CASSRAGTGYEQYF.

V gene TRBV3-1 (or the pseudogene TRBV3-2) combines with J gene TRBJ1-6, with TRBD1 as a possible D gene (5 bases). Germline V gives CDR1 LGHDT, CDR2 YNNKEL (reference sequence). The CDR3 length is 15 residues. V was trimmed by 4 bases and J by 8 bases, leaving 15 bases between them. Here the CDR3 reads CASSPQDTSDSPLHF. The CDR3 nucleotides read TGTGCCAGCAGCCCTCAGGACACCTCGGATTCACCCCTCCACTTT.

The chain joins TRBV9 to TRBJ1-2; TRBD1 might be the D (5 bases). The CDR3 consists of 16 residues. Germline CDR1 reads SGDLS; CDR2 reads YYNGEE. The germline V and J ends were trimmed by 3 bases and 5 bases, with 20 bases remaining between them. CDR3 protein: CASSALDTNLGYGYTF. The DNA of the CDR3 is TGTGCCAGCAGCGCTCTGGACACAAACCTTGGGTATGGCTACACCTTC.

The V gene is TRBV12-5, the J gene TRBJ1-1, with 8 bases that match TRBD1. V dropped 6 bases and J dropped 3; count of bases not matched to a gene: 15. Germline V lookup: CDR1 LGHNT, CDR2 FRNRAP. The CDR3 sequence is 17 residues long. The DNA of the CDR3 is TGTGCTAGTGGCGAACCTTCCGACAGGGGTATTTACACTGAAGCTTTCTTT. It is translated as CASGEPSDRGIYTEAFF.

The chain combines TRBV11-2 with TRBJ1-6; D unclear. The CDR3 covers 13 residues. Germline V gene data show CDR1 as SGHAT and CDR2 as FQNNGV. V lost 5 bases and J lost 7, with 9 bases in between. CDR3: CASSPRPNSPLHF. The CDR3 DNA reads TGTGCCAGCAGCCCCAGGCCAAATTCACCCCTCCACTTT.

The chain couples TRBV9 to TRBJ2-1; D is possibly TRBD2 (5 bases). The CDR3 consists of 15 residues. The V gene's germline CDR1 is SGDLS and CDR2 YYNGEE. Trimming pared 2 bases from V and 1 base from J, leaving 10 bases between. DNA for the CDR3: TGTGCCAGCAGCGTGGGAGCGGAATCCTACAATGAGCAGTTCTTC. Amino acid sequence: CASSVGAESYNEQFF. Complete variable domain (other parts from reference TRBV9 and TRBJ2-1): DSGVTQTPKHLITATGQRVTLRCSPRSGDLSVYWYQQSLDQGLQFLIQYYNGEERAKGNILERFSAQQFPDLHSELNLSSLELGDSALYFCASSVGAESYNEQFFGPGTRLTVL.

The CDR3 spells CASIGQGAGEQFF. CDR3 sequence (DNA): TGTGCCAGCATAGGACAGGGGGCAGGTGAGCAGTTCTTC. The V call is TRBV12-3 or TRBV12-4, the J call TRBJ2-1, with 11 bases that match TRBD1. CDR3 length: 13 residues. The trim removed 7 bases at V and 9 bases at J, leaving 5 bases unmatched.

Concerning this clone: In the same sample, other DNA sequences code for this CDR3. CDR3 DNA sequence: TGTGCCAGCTCACCAGGGACAGACACTGAAGCTTTCTTT. As protein: CASSPGTDTEAFF. The J gene is TRBJ1-1, the V gene TRBV18; 7 bases fit TRBD1. J was trimmed by 3 bases and V by 2 bases; bases with no gene match: 0. This CDR3 comprises 13 residues. The germline CDR1 and CDR2 sequences are KGHSH and LQKENI.

This chain links TRBV2 with TRBJ1-3; D possibly corresponds to TRBD1 (6 bases). The V and J ends lost 10 bases and 15 bases respectively, with 28 bases between them. This CDR3 has 14 residues. Germline CDR1 and CDR2: SNHLY and FYNNEI. The CDR3 sequence is CATVRWDKTGPSYF. The CDR3 nucleotides are TGTGCCACCGTCCGGTGGGACAAGACCGGACCCTCATATTTT.

The chain recombines TRBV7-3 with TRBJ2-3, with D perhaps TRBD2 (5 bases). V gave up 8 bases and J gave up 2 bases, with 17 bases separating them. Looked up from germline, CDR1 is SGHTA and CDR2 is FQGTGA. This CDR3 comprises 15 residues. The CDR3 loop reads CASGTSGNDTDTQYF. For the CDR3, the DNA is TGTGCCAGCGGTACTTCCGGGAATGACACAGATACGCAGTATTTT. Full variable domain (outside the CDR3, taken from reference TRBV7-3 and TRBJ2-3): GAGVSQTPSNKVTEKGKYVELRCDPISGHTALYWYRQSLGQGPEFLIYFQGTGAADDSGLPNDRFFAVRPEGSVSTLKIQRTERGDSAVYLCASGTSGNDTDTQYFGPGTRLTVL.

This chain uses TRBV2 with TRBJ2-5; possible D gene TRBD2, 6 bases. The CDR3 extends over 13 amino acids. CDR1 is SNHLY, CDR2 FYNNEI, per germline. V gave up 4 bases and J gave up 4 bases, with 10 bases separating them. DNA for the CDR3: TGTGCCAGCAGTGTGGAGGGTCGAGAGACCCAGTACTTC. It yields the protein CASSVEGRETQYF.

This clone was seen at least ten times. The chain joins TRBV4-2 to TRBJ2-2; tentative D call: TRBD2 (6 bases). The germline CDR1 and CDR2 sequences are LGHNA and YNFKEQ. Between the trimmed V and J ends, which lost 1 base and 6 bases, there was a span of 9 bases. CDR3 length equals 14 residues. As DNA, the CDR3 is TGTGCCAGCAGCCAAGGGGAGGAGGCCGGGGAGCTGTTTTTT. Translating gives CASSQGEEAGELFF.

The chain joins TRBV7-2 to TRBJ2-5, with D possibly matching TRBD2 (7 bases). Germline V gene data show CDR1 as SGHTA and CDR2 as FQGNSA. The CDR3 has 15 amino acids. Between the trimmed V and J ends, which lost 1 base and 5 bases, there was a span of 14 bases. The CDR3 region has the DNA TGTGCCAGCAGCTTAGGTTTGGGGGGGCCCGAGACCCAGTACTTC. As protein: CASSLGLGGPETQYF.

The V call is TRBV7-6, the J call TRBJ1-6; 7 nucleotides line up with TRBD1. The CDR3 runs 16 residues. The germline gives CDR1 SGHVS, CDR2 FNYEAQ. Trimming removed 1 base from V and 5 bases from J; junction bases left unmatched: 5. The CDR3 region has the DNA TGTGCCAGCAGCTTAGGGACAGGAGTCCATAATTCACCCCTCCACTTT. Translating it yields CASSLGTGVHNSPLHF.

This clone was counted between two and nine times. The V call is TRBV6-6, the J call TRBJ2-7; 9 nucleotides agree with TRBD1. The CDR3 spans 16 residues. Per the germline V gene, CDR1 is MNHNY and CDR2 is SVGAGI (reference sequence). V lost 2 bases to trimming and J lost 5 bases; unmatched junction nucleotides: 10. This CDR3 is CASSYGSWTGANEQYF. The CDR3 coding sequence is TGTGCCAGCAGTTACGGGTCGTGGACAGGGGCCAACGAGCAGTACTTC.

For this clone: The sample has other DNA sequences that encode this CDR3 too. The rearrangement links TRBV9 to TRBJ2-2; the D gene is possibly TRBD1 (6 bases). This CDR3 region has 16 residues. Germline CDR1 reads SGDLS; CDR2 reads YYNGEE. The V end lost 0 bases, the J end lost 2 bases, and 11 bases lay between the germline ends. The CDR3 bases are TGTGCCAGCAGCGTAGGAGGGGGACGCAACACCGGGGAGCTGTTTTTT. Encoded protein: CASSVGGGRNTGELFF.

The chain links TRBV4-1 to TRBJ2-3; tentative D call: TRBD1 (6 bases). The germline V gene has CDR1 MGHRA and CDR2 YSYEKL. V dropped 0 bases and J dropped 3 bases, with 13 bases sitting between them. The CDR3 runs 16 residues. CDR3 protein: CASSQERGRGTDTQYF. The CDR3 DNA reads TGCGCCAGCAGCCAAGAAAGGGGAAGGGGGACAGATACGCAGTATTTT.

The V and J genes are TRBV2 and TRBJ2-7; 10 bases align to TRBD2. This CDR3 region has 15 residues. With V trimmed by 7 bases and J by 4 bases, 10 bases remained unmatched. Germline V CDR1 and CDR2: SNHLY, FYNNEI. CDR3 residues: CASTTLAGEYYEQYF. For the CDR3, the DNA is TGTGCCAGCACCACCCTAGCGGGAGAGTATTACGAGCAGTACTTC.

The chain uses TRBV6-5 and TRBJ1-4, with D perhaps matching TRBD1 (5 bases). The CDR3 contains 15 residues. Germline V gene sequence: CDR1 MNHEY, CDR2 SVGAGI. Trimming removed 6 bases from V and 0 bases from J, with 11 bases in between. The CDR3: CASRRQIATNEKLFF. CDR3 bases: TGTGCCAGCAGGCGACAGATTGCAACTAATGAAAAACTGTTTTTT.

The chain joins TRBV19 to TRBJ1-2; D is ambiguous. V was cut by 5 bases and J by 2 bases, with 9 bases left in between. The CDR3 spans 13 residues. Germline CDR1 and CDR2: LNHDA and SQIVND (reference sequence). The CDR3 sequence is CASSAQVNYGYTF. As DNA, the CDR3 is TGTGCCAGTAGTGCACAAGTGAACTATGGCTACACCTTC.

This chain connects TRBV27 to TRBJ1-1; D unresolved. Germline CDR1 MNHEY, CDR2 SMNVEV (reference sequence). Trimming removed 8 bases from V and 1 base from J, with 17 bases in between. The CDR3 has 15 amino acids. CDR3 amino acids: CASYTPSLGNTEAFF. Written as DNA, the CDR3 is TGTGCCAGCTATACTCCTAGCCTTGGGAACACTGAAGCTTTCTTT.

The chain is built from TRBV7-3 and TRBJ2-1; 7 bases agree with TRBD1. Germline CDR1 reads SGHTA; CDR2 reads FQGTGA. V dropped 5 bases and J dropped 4; count of bases not matched to a gene: 5. The CDR3 spans 14 residues. CDR3 region: CASSATGQYNEQFF. Here the CDR3 DNA reads TGTGCCAGCAGCGCGACAGGGCAATACAATGAGCAGTTCTTC. The full variable domain, rest sourced from reference TRBV7-3 and TRBJ2-1, is GAGVSQTPSNKVTEKGKYVELRCDPISGHTALYWYRQSLGQGPEFLIYFQGTGAADDSGLPNDRFFAVRPEGSVSTLKIQRTERGDSAVYLCASSATGQYNEQFFGPGTRLTVL.

The V call is TRBV6-5, the J call TRBJ1-1; D gene unclear. There are 12 residues in the CDR3. Germline loops: CDR1 MNHEY, CDR2 SVGAGI. The ends were cut back, 8 bases at V and 2 bases at J, with 9 bases in the middle. CDR3 residues: CASWLSNTEAFF. The CDR3 region has the DNA TGTGCCAGCTGGCTTAGCAACACTGAAGCTTTCTTT.

The genes are TRBV7-9 and TRBJ2-2, with D possibly being TRBD1 (6 bases). The germline V gene encodes CDR1 SEHNR and CDR2 FQNEAQ (reference sequence). The CDR3 covers 14 residues. Trimming pared 4 bases from V and 4 bases from J, leaving 10 bases between. This chain's CDR3 is CASSWDTSTGELFF. CDR3 nucleotide sequence: TGTGCCAGCAGCTGGGACACCAGCACCGGGGAGCTGTTTTTT.

This chain links TRBV24-1 with TRBJ2-1; D not resolved. CDR1 is KGHDR, CDR2 SFDVKD, per germline. The V end was cut by 3 bases, the J end by 3 bases, with 8 bases between. The CDR3 is made up of 14 amino acids. The CDR3 DNA sequence: TGTGCCACCAGTGATCCGATCTACTACAATGAGCAGTTCTTC. It translates to CATSDPIYYNEQFF.

This clone was seen a handful of times. CDR3 in DNA: TGTGCCAGCTCACCTGGGGCTAGCGGAAACTACGAGCAGTACTTC. Its translation: CASSPGASGNYEQYF. The chain uses TRBV18 and TRBJ2-7; 7 positions agree with TRBD2. Trimming took 3 bases from V and 3 from J; bases not matched to a gene: 8. The germline gives CDR1 KGHSH, CDR2 LQKENI. This CDR3 comprises 15 residues.